Listed below are T cell receptor beta chains from one sample, sequenced in a study of blood T cell repertoires in COVID-19. TCRdb's table, derived via immunoSEQ multiplex PCR, lists solely in-frame clones and lacks some. The sample has tens of thousands of clones, 87% seen once. The sequencing sample was made of peripheral blood. All receptors derive from a woman older than 75 with acute or convalescent COVID-19. Each CDR3 is given with its conserved first and last residue. The D gene is left open where the match is weak. Some rows mark clone size as missing; the rest say once, few, many or name a class of expanded clone.

clone size	J gene	D gene	V gene	CDR3 DNA	CDR3 protein
many	TRBJ1-6	NA	TRBV4-1	TGCGCCAGCAGCCAAGCACAGGGCTATAATTCACCCCTCCACTTT	CASSQAQGYNSPLHF
NA	TRBJ1-4	TRBD1	TRBV30	TGTGCCTGGAATGGGCAGGGGGCGTCTAATGAAAAACTGTTTTTT	CAWNGQGASNEKLFF
NA	TRBJ1-2	NA	TRBV12-3/TRBV12-4	TGTGCCAGCAGTCAGGACTTCTATGGCTACACCTTC	CASSQDFYGYTF
NA	TRBJ2-7	TRBD1	TRBV10-3	TGTGCCATCAGTGCAGACAGGGCCTACGAGCAGTACTTC	CAISADRAYEQYF
few	TRBJ2-7	NA	TRBV27	TGTGCCAGCAGTTCCAAGCGCCGTTGGACCTACGAGCAGTACTTC	CASSSKRRWTYEQYF
NA	TRBJ1-1	TRBD1	TRBV5-1	TGCGCCAGCAGCCCAAATCGTGGGACAGTGAACACTGAAGCTTTCTTT	CASSPNRGTVNTEAFF
few	TRBJ2-2	TRBD1	TRBV2	TGTGCCAGCAGTGGAGGGACAGGGGCTACGAACACCGGGGAGCTGTTTTTT	CASSGGTGATNTGELFF
NA	TRBJ1-1	NA	TRBV20-1	TGCAGTGCCAGTCACGGCGAGCGGATAACTGAAGCTTTCTTT	CSASHGERITEAFF
NA	TRBJ1-3	NA	TRBV27	TGTGCCAGCAGCCTTACCGGCAGGGGCCTCGGAAACACCATATATTTT	CASSLTGRGLGNTIYF
NA	TRBJ1-4	NA	TRBV28	TGTGCCAGCCAAGGTGGCGGGACGGATGAAAAACTGTTTTTT	CASQGGGTDEKLFF
NA	TRBJ1-1	NA	TRBV27	TGTGCCAGCAGCCGGGTGGTGAACACTGAAGCTTTCTTT	CASSRVVNTEAFF
few	TRBJ2-7	NA	TRBV2	TGTGCCAGCAGACGGGGTCCCGAGCAGTACTTC	CASRRGPEQYF
NA	TRBJ2-3	NA	TRBV7-8	TGTGCCAGCAGCTTGTCAGGGAAGGGCACAGATACGCAGTATTTT	CASSLSGKGTDTQYF
once	TRBJ2-1	NA	TRBV24-1	TGTGCCACCAGCCGGGGAGAATTATCCTACAATGAGCAGTTCTTC	CATSRGELSYNEQFF
NA	TRBJ2-1	TRBD1	TRBV24-1	TGTGCCACCAGTGATCTGACAGGGTTCAATGAGCAGTTCTTC	CATSDLTGFNEQFF
once	TRBJ1-5	NA	TRBV7-2	TGTGCCAGCAGCTTATCAACAGGGATTCAGCCCCAGCATTTT	CASSLSTGIQPQHF
NA	TRBJ1-3	NA	TRBV2	TGTGCCAGCAGCCGGGACACAGGCAACACCATATATTTT	CASSRDTGNTIYF
NA	TRBJ1-1	NA	TRBV9	TGTGCCAGCAGCGTTCACAGGGCTTTGAACACTGAAGCTTTCTTT	CASSVHRALNTEAFF
NA	TRBJ2-5	NA	TRBV7-9	TGTGCCAGCAGCCGCGGGGAGTTCATGACAGAACAAGAGACCCAGTACTTC	CASSRGEFMTEQETQYF
NA	TRBJ2-2	NA	TRBV19	TGTGCCAGTAGTGTCATGGCGGTAGAAACCGGGGAGCTGTTTTTT	CASSVMAVETGELFF
NA	TRBJ2-7	NA	TRBV5-4	TGTGCCAGCAGCTTGCAGGGGCAAAGCTCCTACGAGCAGTACTTC	CASSLQGQSSYEQYF